These 30 T cell receptor beta chains were all obtained from the same sample, sequenced in a study of T cell repertoires in cytomegalovirus infection. TCRdb ran MiXCR on the reads and lists one entry per CDR3 protein. The repertoire holds 110,000 to 150,000 distinct CDR3 sequences, with roughly a third as singletons. Which antigens these TCRs recognize remains unknown. The material was CD8+ T cells from cultured PBMCs, obtained from culture after CMV antigen stimulation. All receptors derive from a human donor in good health (CMV status not recorded). Some clones in this sample may be carry-over from other donors' samples.

This clonotype has at least ten counts. The chain has TRBV7-8 and TRBJ2-1; TRBD1 is a possible D gene (6 bases). The germline V and J ends were trimmed by 4 bases and 10 bases, with 23 bases remaining between them. The CDR3 is made up of 16 amino acids. Per germline, CDR1 SGHVS and CDR2 FQNEAQ. The CDR3 coding sequence is TGTGCCAGCAGCTCCAAACAGGGACCTGGGTTTAGGGAGCAGTTCTTC. Its protein is CASSSKQGPGFREQFF.

This clonotype was seen a few times. The chain has TRBV29-1 and TRBJ2-7, with TRBD1 matching 8 bases. Per germline, CDR1 SQVTM and CDR2 ANQGSEA. The J segment lost 4 bases and the V segment lost 7 bases, leaving 3 bases of the junction unmatched. This CDR3 contains 11 residues. DNA of the CDR3: TGCAGCGGTCGACAGGGGTACGAGCAGTACTTC. Translating gives CSGRQGYEQYF.

The chain has TRBV28 and TRBJ2-4; maybe TRBD2 (5 bases). CDR3 length: 15 residues. CDR1 MDHEN and CDR2 SYDVKM come from the germline V gene. The germline V and J ends were trimmed by 3 bases and 4 bases, with 13 bases remaining between them. CDR3 nucleotide sequence: TGTGCCAGCAGTTTTCCAGTCGGACTTAAAAACATTCAGTACTTC. Amino acid sequence: CASSFPVGLKNIQYF.

This chain links TRBV5-1 with TRBJ1-1; D is unresolved. CDR1 and CDR2 (germline): SGHRS, YFSETQ. V was trimmed by 2 bases and J by 4 bases, leaving 15 bases between them. This CDR3 has 15 residues. CDR3 nucleotides: TGCGCCAGCAGCTTCTATCCCAACACGGGCACTGAAGCTTTCTTT. This sequence encodes CASSFYPNTGTEAFF.

Notes on this clonotype: The junction differs from germline at one of its ends, possibly a read error. This chain joins TRBV2 and TRBJ2-7, with 8 nucleotides matching TRBD1. CDR1 and CDR2 from the germline V gene are SNHLY and FYNNEI. This CDR3 spans 14 amino acids. Written as DNA, the CDR3 is TGTACCAGCTTTGCGTGGACAGGGATGAACGAGCAGTACTTC. Translating it yields CTSFAWTGMNEQYF.

This clonotype has a handful of counts. This chain links TRBV7-3 with TRBJ2-2; no clear D gene. Germline assignment: CDR1 SGHTA and CDR2 FQGTGA. V lost 4 bases, J lost 2 bases, and 8 bases lay in between. The CDR3 length is 14 residues. Here the CDR3 reads CASSSQSNTGELFF. The CDR3 nucleotides are TGTGCCAGCAGCTCGCAGTCCAACACCGGGGAGCTGTTTTTT. Based on the CDR3 plus reference TRBV7-3 and TRBJ2-2, the full variable domain is GAGVSQTPSNKVTEKGKYVELRCDPISGHTALYWYRQSLGQGPEFLIYFQGTGAADDSGLPNDRFFAVRPEGSVSTLKIQRTERGDSAVYLCASSSQSNTGELFFGEGSRLTVL.

At least ten counts were recorded for this clonotype. The chain carries TRBV7-9 and TRBJ2-3, with 8 bases that match TRBD1. This CDR3 spans 14 amino acids. J lost 6 bases, V lost 5 bases, and 7 bases had no gene match. Germline V gives CDR1 SEHNR, CDR2 FQNEAQ (reference sequence). Here the CDR3 DNA reads TGTGCCAGCAGCCAGGGGGCGGCAGTGGATACGCAGTATTTT. Its translation is CASSQGAAVDTQYF. Supplemented by reference TRBV7-9 and TRBJ2-3, the full variable domain reads DTGVSQNPRHKITKRGQNVTFRCDPISEHNRLYWYRQTLGQGPEFLTYFQNEAQLEKSRLLSDRFSAERPKGSFSTLEIQRTEQGDSAMYLCASSQGAAVDTQYFGPGTRLTVL.

Only a few counts were recorded for this clonotype. This chain joins TRBV12-3 or TRBV12-4 and TRBJ2-1; 9 nucleotides line up with TRBD2. This CDR3 contains 18 residues. V lost 2 bases and J lost 0; bases outside the gene matches: 8. The CDR3 is CASSLTGLALSSYNEQFF. Here the CDR3 DNA reads TGTGCCAGCAGTTTAACGGGACTAGCCCTCAGCTCCTACAATGAGCAGTTCTTC.

The V call is TRBV20-1, the J call TRBJ2-5; 16 positions match TRBD2. The length of the CDR3 is 18 residues. Unmatched junction bases numbered 8, after V lost 0 bases and J lost 4 bases. Germline CDR1 is DFQATT and CDR2 is SNEGSKA (reference sequence). The CDR3 protein is CSAREAGTSGGAAETQYF. The CDR3 nucleotides are TGCAGTGCTAGAGAAGCCGGGACTAGCGGGGGGGCCGCAGAGACCCAGTACTTC.

This clonotype was detected a few times. The rearrangement joins TRBV10-3 to TRBJ2-7, with D unresolved. The length of the CDR3 is 12 residues. V lost 4 bases and J 0 bases, leaving 4 bases between the germline ends. In germline, CDR1 is ENHRY, CDR2 SYGVKD. Here the CDR3 DNA reads TGTGCCATCAGTGGATCCTCCTACGAGCAGTACTTC. Residues: CAISGSSYEQYF.

The rearrangement joins TRBV7-9 to TRBJ2-5; D perhaps matches TRBD2 (7 bases). This CDR3 is 15 amino acids long. Germline CDR1 reads SEHNR; CDR2 reads FQNEAQ (reference sequence). Trimming took off 4 bases at V and 1 base at J, with 13 bases between the two ends. The CDR3 loop reads CASSSERGAQETQYF. CDR3 nucleotides: TGTGCCAGCAGCTCAGAACGGGGGGCCCAAGAGACCCAGTACTTC. Based on the CDR3 plus reference TRBV7-9 and TRBJ2-5, the full variable domain is DTGVSQNPRHKITKRGQNVTFRCDPISEHNRLYWYRQTLGQGPEFLTYFQNEAQLEKSRLLSDRFSAERPKGSFSTLEIQRTEQGDSAMYLCASSSERGAQETQYFGPGTRLLVL.

The chain uses TRBV28 and TRBJ2-1, with D possibly TRBD1 on 5 matching bases. CDR1 is MDHEN, CDR2 SYDVKM, per germline. This CDR3 has 15 amino acids. The germline V and J ends were trimmed by 2 bases and 1 base, with 9 bases remaining between them. The CDR3 coding sequence is TGTGCCAGCAGTTTACCAGGGTTGTCCTACAATGAGCAGTTCTTC. Encoded protein: CASSLPGLSYNEQFF.

The V call is TRBV25-1, the J call TRBJ1-1; 8 bases map to TRBD1. Trimming at V came to 6 bases and at J to 4 bases, leaving 4 bases not matched to a gene. Germline values: CDR1 MGHDK, CDR2 SYGVNS. The CDR3 length is 13 residues. The CDR3 DNA reads as TGTGCCAGCAGAACAGGGGGGAGCACTGAAGCTTTCTTT. It translates to CASRTGGSTEAFF.

In its sample, this clonotype was seen many times. The V gene is TRBV12-3 or TRBV12-4, the J gene TRBJ2-7; D is perhaps TRBD2 (5 bases). Trimming took 5 bases from V and 4 from J, leaving 15 bases between them. The CDR3 is 14 amino acids. CDR3 sequence: CASSPRTRLYEQYF. CDR3 bases: TGTGCCAGCAGTCCTCGGACTCGTCTTTACGAGCAGTACTTC.

The genes are TRBV7-9 and TRBJ2-7; a weak D match, TRBD2 (6 bases). Germline V gene data show CDR1 as SEHNR and CDR2 as FQNEAQ (reference sequence). Trimming left V 5 bases short and J 4 bases short, with 18 bases between. This CDR3 has 15 residues. The CDR3 DNA is TGTGCCAGCAGCGGTACCGGGACGGGGGAATACGAGCAGTACTTC. Protein sequence: CASSGTGTGEYEQYF.

This clonotype was found a few times. CDR3 DNA sequence: TGTGCCATCACCGAGACTAGCGGAACGCGATTCTCCTACGAGCAGTACTTC. Amino acid sequence: CAITETSGTRFSYEQYF. The chain employs TRBV10-3 and TRBJ2-7, with 9 bases fitting TRBD2. The CDR3 has 17 residues. The V and J ends lost 7 bases and 0 bases, in that order; junction bases with no gene match: 13. Germline V gives CDR1 ENHRY, CDR2 SYGVKD.

The chain employs TRBV10-3 and TRBJ2-1; 10 bases are a match to TRBD1. The V segment lost 0 bases and the J segment 7 bases; nucleotides outside the gene matches: 18. Germline CDR1 and CDR2: ENHRY and SYGVKD. This CDR3 has 20 amino acids. CDR3 sequence: CAISESRSWDRGGVRNEQFF. The DNA for the CDR3 is TGTGCCATCAGTGAGTCGAGATCCTGGGACAGGGGAGGAGTTCGTAATGAGCAGTTCTTC.

The gene calls are TRBV7-6 and TRBJ2-1, with TRBD1 matching 11 bases. The CDR3 is 15 residues long. CDR1 and CDR2 from the germline V gene are SGHVS and FNYEAQ. Germline trimming cut 4 bases from V and 6 bases from J; bases unmatched to any gene: 5. The CDR3 sequence: CASSSRTGGFNEQFF. The CDR3 DNA reads TGTGCCAGCAGCTCCCGGACAGGGGGCTTCAATGAGCAGTTCTTC.

Many counts were recorded for this clonotype. V is TRBV12-3 or TRBV12-4 and J is TRBJ2-2; D ambiguous. V lost 1 base, J lost 6 bases, and 24 bases lay in between. The CDR3 runs 19 residues. CDR3 sequence (DNA): TGTGCCAGCAGTTTAGGCGAAAGGTGGAATCCCGCCGGAGCCGGGGAGCTGTTTTTT. Its protein product is CASSLGERWNPAGAGELFF.

This clonotype showed up many times. The genes are TRBV7-8 and TRBJ2-7; D might be TRBD2 (7 bases). V was shortened by 4 bases and J by 2 bases, with 12 bases between the two germline ends. The CDR3 covers 14 residues. The V gene's germline CDR1 is SGHVS and CDR2 FQNEAQ. The CDR3 spells CASSWGGAAYEQYF. DNA for the CDR3: TGTGCCAGCAGCTGGGGGGGGGCAGCCTACGAGCAGTACTTC. The full variable domain, completed using reference TRBV7-8 and TRBJ2-7, is GAGVSQSPRYKVAKRGQDVALRCDPISGHVSLFWYQQALGQGPEFLTYFQNEAQLDKSGLPSDRFFAERPEGSVSTLKIQRTQQEDSAVYLCASSWGGAAYEQYFGPGTRLTVT.

The V call is TRBV27, the J call TRBJ1-6, with unresolved D. The CDR3 extends over 16 amino acids. V lost 5 bases and J 3 bases, leaving 14 bases between the germline ends. In germline, CDR1 is MNHEY, CDR2 SMNVEV (reference sequence). The CDR3 is CASSPLGGFYNSPLHF. The CDR3 DNA follows: TGTGCCAGCAGTCCTCTTGGAGGGTTCTATAATTCACCCCTCCACTTT.

This clonotype has a handful of counts. The chain is built from TRBV6-2 or TRBV6-3 and TRBJ1-1, with a tentative D call TRBD1 (5 bases). The CDR3 loop spans 15 amino acids. The V gene's germline CDR1 is MNHEY and CDR2 SVGEGT. V lost 0 bases and J 3 bases, leaving 11 bases between the germline ends. Here the CDR3 DNA reads TGTGCCAGCAGTTACTCAGAGGGGTTGGACACTGAAGCTTTCTTT. Translation gives CASSYSEGLDTEAFF.

This clonotype was recorded a few times. The chain uses TRBV4-2 and TRBJ2-7, with D maybe TRBD2 (5 bases). V dropped 0 bases and J dropped 5 bases, with 11 bases sitting between them. This CDR3 is 14 amino acids long. Germline lookup yields CDR1 LGHNA and CDR2 YNFKEQ. CDR3: CASSQDPLADEQYF. The CDR3, as DNA: TGTGCCAGCAGCCAAGATCCCCTAGCTGACGAGCAGTACTTC.

This clonotype was seen only a few times. The CDR3 coding sequence is TGTGCCAGCGGATTGTCGCGGAACACTGAAGCTTTCTTT. Its translation: CASGLSRNTEAFF. The rearrangement uses TRBV27 and TRBJ1-1; D not certain. This CDR3 has 13 amino acids. Germline values: CDR1 MNHEY, CDR2 SMNVEV (reference sequence). The V end lost 8 bases, the J end lost 1 base, and 11 bases lay between the germline ends.

The chain combines TRBV9 with TRBJ2-7; D may be TRBD2 (7 bases). The CDR3 has 14 amino acids. Germline V gene data show CDR1 as SGDLS and CDR2 as YYNGEE. Trimming took 0 bases from V and 5 from J, leaving 12 bases between them. In DNA form, the CDR3 reads TGTGCCAGCAGCGTAGAGGGGGGGACGGACGAGCAGTACTTC. Residues: CASSVEGGTDEQYF. The full variable domain, completed using reference TRBV9 and TRBJ2-7, is DSGVTQTPKHLITATGQRVTLRCSPRSGDLSVYWYQQSLDQGLQFLIQYYNGEERAKGNILERFSAQQFPDLHSELNLSSLELGDSALYFCASSVEGGTDEQYFGPGTRLTVT.

V gene TRBV27 combines with J gene TRBJ1-2, with D possibly being TRBD1 (5 bases). In germline, CDR1 is MNHEY, CDR2 SMNVEV (reference sequence). Trimming took off 2 bases at V and 1 base at J, with 11 bases between the two ends. The CDR3 sequence is 15 residues long. The CDR3 region is CASSLADRLNYGYTF. The CDR3 DNA sequence: TGTGCCAGCAGTTTAGCCGACAGACTTAACTATGGCTACACCTTC.

The CDR3 DNA is TGTGCCAGCAGCTTAAATGGTGGAGGGGTTGGAGATACGCAGTATTTT. Amino acid sequence: CASSLNGGGVGDTQYF. The J gene is TRBJ2-3, the V gene TRBV7-2; D possibly corresponds to TRBD2 (6 bases). This CDR3 region has 16 residues. V lost 2 bases to trimming and J lost 5 bases, with 17 bases between them. Germline-derived CDR1 and CDR2 are SGHTA and FQGNSA.

V usage is TRBV7-2 and J usage is TRBJ1-5; maybe TRBD1 (5 bases). Germline CDR1 reads SGHTA; CDR2 reads FQGNSA. V was shortened by 3 bases and J by 6 bases, with 12 bases between the two germline ends. This CDR3 comprises 14 residues. The DNA for the CDR3 is TGTGCCAGCAGCTTGGTAGGGGAAGGTCAGCCCCAGCATTTT. This encodes CASSLVGEGQPQHF.

J is TRBJ2-2 and V is TRBV7-6; possibly TRBD2 for D (7 bases). Germline CDR1 and CDR2: SGHVS and FNYEAQ. Trimming stripped 2 bases from V and 4 bases from J, with 8 bases between. The CDR3 covers 14 residues. CDR3 protein: CASSLRGGTGELFF. For the CDR3, the DNA is TGTGCCAGCAGCTTAAGGGGGGGCACCGGGGAGCTGTTTTTT.

This clonotype occurred many times. This chain connects TRBV4-1 to TRBJ1-6; D might be TRBD1 (5 bases). The CDR3 consists of 16 residues. Germline V lookup: CDR1 MGHRA, CDR2 YSYEKL. V was clipped by 0 bases and J by 8 bases, with 14 bases between them. The CDR3 DNA reads TGCGCCAGCAGCCAAGAGGCAGGGCCACGGGATTCACCCCTCCACTTT. Its translation: CASSQEAGPRDSPLHF.